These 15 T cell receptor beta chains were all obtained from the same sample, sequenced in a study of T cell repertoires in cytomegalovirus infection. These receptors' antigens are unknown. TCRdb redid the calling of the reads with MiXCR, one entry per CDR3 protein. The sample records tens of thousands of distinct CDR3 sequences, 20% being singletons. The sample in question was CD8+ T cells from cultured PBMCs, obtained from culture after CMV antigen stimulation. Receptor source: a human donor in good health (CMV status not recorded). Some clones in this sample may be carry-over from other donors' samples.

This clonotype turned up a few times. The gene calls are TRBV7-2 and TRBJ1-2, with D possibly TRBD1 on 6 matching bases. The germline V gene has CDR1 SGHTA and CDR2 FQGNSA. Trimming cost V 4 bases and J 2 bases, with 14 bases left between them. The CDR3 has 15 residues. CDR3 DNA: TGTGCCAGCAGCTCTGAGGGGGGGGGAAACTATGGCTACACCTTC. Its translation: CASSSEGGGNYGYTF.

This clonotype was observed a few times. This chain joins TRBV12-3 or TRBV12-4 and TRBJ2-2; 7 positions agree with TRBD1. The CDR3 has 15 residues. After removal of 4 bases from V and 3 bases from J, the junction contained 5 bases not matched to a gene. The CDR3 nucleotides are TGTGCCAGCAGTTATCAGGGGACAGACACCGGGGAGCTGTTTTTT. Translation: CASSYQGTDTGELFF.

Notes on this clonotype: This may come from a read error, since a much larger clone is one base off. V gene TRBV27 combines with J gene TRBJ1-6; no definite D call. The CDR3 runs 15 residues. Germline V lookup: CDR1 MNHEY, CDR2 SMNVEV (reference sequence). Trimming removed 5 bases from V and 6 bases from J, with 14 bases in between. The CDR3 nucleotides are TGTGCCAGCAGTCTGGGCCGGATCGGTAATTCACCCCTCCACTTT. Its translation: CASSLGRIGNSPLHF.

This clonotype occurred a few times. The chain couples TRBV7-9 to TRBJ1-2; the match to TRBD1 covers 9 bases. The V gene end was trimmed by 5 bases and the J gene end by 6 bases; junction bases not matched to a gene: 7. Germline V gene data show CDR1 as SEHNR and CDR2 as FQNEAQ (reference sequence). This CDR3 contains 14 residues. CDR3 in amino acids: CASSLGTGIDGYTF. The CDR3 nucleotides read TGTGCCAGCAGCCTAGGGACAGGGATCGATGGCTACACCTTC.

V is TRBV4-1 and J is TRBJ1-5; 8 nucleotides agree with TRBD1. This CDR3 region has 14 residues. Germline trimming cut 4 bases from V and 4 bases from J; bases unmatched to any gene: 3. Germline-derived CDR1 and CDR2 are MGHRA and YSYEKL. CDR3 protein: CASSLHRGNQPQHF. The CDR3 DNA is TGCGCCAGCAGCCTTCACAGGGGGAATCAGCCCCAGCATTTT.

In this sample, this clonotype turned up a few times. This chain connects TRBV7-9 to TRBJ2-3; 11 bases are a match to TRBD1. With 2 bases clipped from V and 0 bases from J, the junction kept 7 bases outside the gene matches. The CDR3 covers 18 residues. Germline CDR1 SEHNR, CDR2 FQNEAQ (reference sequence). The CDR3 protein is CASSLWDRGSGSTDTQYF. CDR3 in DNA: TGTGCCAGCAGCTTATGGGACAGGGGGAGCGGCAGCACAGATACGCAGTATTTT.

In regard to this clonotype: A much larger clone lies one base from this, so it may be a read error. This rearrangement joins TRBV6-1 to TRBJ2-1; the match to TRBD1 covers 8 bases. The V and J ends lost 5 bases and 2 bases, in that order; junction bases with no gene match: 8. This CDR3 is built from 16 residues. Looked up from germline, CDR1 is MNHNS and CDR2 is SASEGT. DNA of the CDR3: TGTGCCAGCAGTTCATGGGACAGGAGCGCCTACAATGAGCAGTTCTTC. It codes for CASSSWDRSAYNEQFF.

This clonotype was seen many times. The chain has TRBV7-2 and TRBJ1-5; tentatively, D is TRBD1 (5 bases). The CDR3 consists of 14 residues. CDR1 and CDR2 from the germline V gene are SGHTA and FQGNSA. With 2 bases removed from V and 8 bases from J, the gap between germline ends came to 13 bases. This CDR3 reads CASSLRGTREPQHF. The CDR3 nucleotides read TGTGCCAGCAGCTTACGGGGGACGAGGGAGCCCCAGCATTTT.

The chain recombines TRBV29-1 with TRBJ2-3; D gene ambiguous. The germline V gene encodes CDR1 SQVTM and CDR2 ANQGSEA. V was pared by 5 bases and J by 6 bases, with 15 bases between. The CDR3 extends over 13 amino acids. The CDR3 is CSVPPLNSDTQYF. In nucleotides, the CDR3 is TGCAGCGTTCCTCCACTCAATAGTGATACGCAGTATTTT.

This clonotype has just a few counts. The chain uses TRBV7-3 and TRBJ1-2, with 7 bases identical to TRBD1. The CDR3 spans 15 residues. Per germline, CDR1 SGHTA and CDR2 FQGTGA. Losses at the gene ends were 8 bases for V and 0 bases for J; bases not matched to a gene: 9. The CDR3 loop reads CASALRQGANYGYTF. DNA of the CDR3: TGTGCCAGCGCCCTCAGACAGGGAGCTAACTATGGCTACACCTTC.

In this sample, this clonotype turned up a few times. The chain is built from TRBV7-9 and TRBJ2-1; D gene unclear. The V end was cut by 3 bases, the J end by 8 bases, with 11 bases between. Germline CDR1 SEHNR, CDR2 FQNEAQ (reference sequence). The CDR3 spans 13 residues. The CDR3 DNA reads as TGTGCCAGCAGCTTGGCTCTTGTAGATGAGCAGTTCTTC. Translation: CASSLALVDEQFF.

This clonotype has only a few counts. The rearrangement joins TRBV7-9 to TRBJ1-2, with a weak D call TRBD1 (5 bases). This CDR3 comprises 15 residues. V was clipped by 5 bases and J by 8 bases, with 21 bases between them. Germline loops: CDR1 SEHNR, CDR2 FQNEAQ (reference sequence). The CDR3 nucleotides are TGTGCCAGCAGCGGGGGGATCCGGGACTCCAAGGGCTACACCTTC. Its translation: CASSGGIRDSKGYTF.

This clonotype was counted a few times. CDR3 sequence reads: CASSANRDWQKDGYTF. CDR3 sequence (DNA): TGTGCCAGCAGTGCCAACCGGGACTGGCAAAAGGATGGCTACACCTTC. The J gene is TRBJ1-2, the V gene TRBV27; TRBD1 might be the D (5 bases). The CDR3 has 16 amino acids. Germline V gene lookup returns CDR1 MNHEY and CDR2 SMNVEV (reference sequence). V lost 5 bases and J 6 bases, leaving 22 bases between the germline ends.

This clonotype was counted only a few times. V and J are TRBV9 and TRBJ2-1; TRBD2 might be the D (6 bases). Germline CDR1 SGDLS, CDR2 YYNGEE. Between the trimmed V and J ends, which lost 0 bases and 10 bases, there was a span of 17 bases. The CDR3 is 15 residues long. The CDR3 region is CASSVGGLGAGEQFF. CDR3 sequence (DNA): TGTGCCAGCAGCGTAGGAGGGTTGGGCGCGGGGGAGCAGTTCTTC.

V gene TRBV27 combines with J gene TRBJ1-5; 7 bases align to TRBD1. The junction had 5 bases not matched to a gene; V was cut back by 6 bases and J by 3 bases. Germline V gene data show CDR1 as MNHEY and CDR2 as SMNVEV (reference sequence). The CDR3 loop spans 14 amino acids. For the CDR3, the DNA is TGTGCCAGCAGGCCGGGACAGAACAATCAGCCCCAGCATTTT. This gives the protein CASRPGQNNQPQHF.